These T cell receptor beta chains were read from a single sample in a study of blood T cells in healthy people across ages. TCRdb re-called the 5' RACE reads through MiXCR, storing one row per CDR3 protein. The sample has about 580,000 distinct CDR3 sequences, 47% seen once; the top ten hold under 30%. Sample: blood. The origin of the receptors is a man at least 80 years old in good health. The CDR3 runs from the conserved cysteine through the conserved F or W. A D gene is named only where the DNA matches it firmly. Expanded clones are given a class, and other clones once, few, many or no size at all.

j_gene	d_gene	abundance	v_gene	CDR3aa	CDR3nt
TRBJ2-1	.	once	TRBV7-2	CASSLRGRATYNEQFF	TGTGCCAGCAGCTTACGGGGCAGGGCAACCTACAATGAGCAGTTCTTC
TRBJ2-3	.	.	TRBV12-3/TRBV12-4	CASRARGDTQYF	TGTGCCAGCAGAGCGAGGGGAGATACGCAGTATTTT
TRBJ2-2	TRBD2	.	TRBV7-7	CASSLQAGGTGELFF	TGTGCTAGCAGCTTACAAGCGGGAGGGACCGGGGAGCTGTTTTTT
TRBJ2-1	.	many	TRBV27	CASSLWRGSSYNEQFF	TGTGCCAGCAGTCTATGGCGGGGAAGCTCCTACAATGAGCAGTTCTTC
TRBJ2-1	.	.	TRBV2	CASRAQGLSNNEQFF	TGTGCCAGCAGGGCACAGGGCTTAAGCAACAATGAGCAGTTCTTC
TRBJ2-5	TRBD2	.	TRBV20-1	CSASPIAGDRETQYF	TGCAGTGCTAGCCCTATTGCGGGAGATCGAGAGACCCAGTACTTC
TRBJ1-2	.	few	TRBV25-1	CASSEVGRDGYTF	TGTGCCAGCAGTGAAGTAGGACGGGATGGCTACACCTTC
TRBJ1-6	.	.	TRBV27	CASSLSRQINSPLHF	TGTGCCAGCAGTTTATCTCGCCAGATTAATTCACCCCTCCACTTT
TRBJ2-7	.	.	TRBV2	CASSEAGHEQYF	TGTGCCAGCAGTGAAGCAGGGCACGAGCAGTACTTC
TRBJ1-1	.	.	TRBV4-3	CASSQARGLRTEAFF	TGCGCCAGCAGCCAAGCAAGGGGTCTAAGGACTGAAGCTTTCTTT
TRBJ2-6	.	few	TRBV6-2/TRBV6-3	CASSYPRTAAVANVLTF	TGTGCCAGCAGTTACCCCAGGACAGCGGCAGTCGCCAACGTCCTGACTTTC
TRBJ1-4	.	.	TRBV7-2	CASSPRQLNEKLFF	TGTGCCAGCAGCCCTCGACAGCTTAATGAAAAACTGTTTTTT
TRBJ1-2	.	.	TRBV4-1	CASSQERWTVYGYTF	TGCGCCAGCAGCCAAGAGAGATGGACAGTCTATGGCTACACCTTC
TRBJ1-4	.	few	TRBV18	CASSPNAATNEKLFF	TGTGCCAGCTCACCAAATGCTGCAACTAATGAAAAACTGTTTTTT
TRBJ2-1	.	.	TRBV7-2	CASSPRPRTRSSSYNEQFF	TGTGCCAGCAGCCCCCGGCCACGAACCCGCTCGAGCTCCTACAATGAGCAGTTCTTC
TRBJ2-2	.	.	TRBV12-3/TRBV12-4	CASSFHGSVGTGELFF	TGTGCCAGCAGTTTCCACGGGAGCGTGGGGACCGGGGAGCTGTTTTTT
TRBJ1-6	.	.	TRBV12-3/TRBV12-4	CASSRDHSPLHF	TGTGCCAGCAGTCGGGACCATTCACCCCTCCACTTT
TRBJ2-5	.	few	TRBV20-1	CSAREIETQYF	TGCAGTGCTAGGGAAATAGAGACCCAGTACTTC
TRBJ2-7	TRBD2	.	TRBV4-3	CASSHTREALNEQYF	TGCGCCAGCAGCCACACCCGGGAGGCTCTAAACGAGCAGTACTTC
TRBJ2-7	TRBD1	.	TRBV20-1	CSARGQGAVEQYF	TGCAGTGCTAGGGGACAGGGGGCGGTCGAGCAGTACTTC
TRBJ2-7	.	.	TRBV5-5	CASSYGQGRYEQYF	TGTGCCAGCAGCTATGGACAAGGACGATACGAGCAGTACTTC
TRBJ2-2	.	.	TRBV7-2	CASSLSRAGELFF	TGTGCCAGCAGCTTATCGCGCGCCGGGGAGCTGTTTTTT
TRBJ2-3	.	.	TRBV5-1	CACSSSGTDTQYF	TGCGCCTGCAGCTCTAGCGGCACAGATACGCAGTATTTT
TRBJ2-7	.	.	TRBV2	CASSELRALYEQYF	TGTGCCAGCAGTGAATTAAGGGCACTCTACGAGCAGTACTTC
TRBJ2-5	.	.	TRBV6-5	CASRAGEFETQYF	TGTGCCAGCAGGGCAGGGGAGTTTGAGACCCAGTACTTC
TRBJ2-5	.	.	TRBV10-3	CAISEPGTETQYF	TGTGCCATCAGTGAACCGGGTACGGAGACCCAGTACTTC
TRBJ2-1	.	few	TRBV21-1	CASSKGLAGHNEQFF	TGTGCCAGCAGCAAAGGACTAGCGGGTCACAATGAGCAGTTCTTC
TRBJ2-5	TRBD1	.	TRBV7-9	CASIRDSVGTQYF	TGTGCCAGCATCCGGGACAGCGTGGGGACCCAGTACTTC
TRBJ1-2	.	.	TRBV6-5	CASSYNGYGYTF	TGTGCCAGCAGTTACAACGGATATGGCTACACCTTC
TRBJ2-1	TRBD1	.	TRBV2	CASRDRGESQFF	TGTGCCAGCAGGGACAGGGGTGAAAGTCAGTTCTTC
TRBJ2-7	.	.	TRBV5-1	CASGKGPYEQYF	TGCGCCAGCGGGAAGGGGCCCTACGAGCAGTACTTC
TRBJ2-5	TRBD2	many	TRBV6-6	CASSYSVSGDQETQYF	TGTGCCAGCAGTTACTCGGTTAGCGGGGACCAAGAGACCCAGTACTTC
TRBJ2-7	.	.	TRBV2	CASRLGSLDEQYF	TGTGCCAGCAGGCTAGGGAGTTTGGACGAGCAGTACTTC
TRBJ2-1	.	many	TRBV6-5	CASSYIGAEDEQFF	TGTGCCAGCAGTTACATAGGGGCCGAGGATGAGCAGTTCTTC
TRBJ1-5	TRBD1	.	TRBV20-1	CSARIRDSFNQPQHF	TGCAGTGCTAGAATTCGGGACAGTTTCAATCAGCCCCAGCATTTT
TRBJ2-1	TRBD2	.	TRBV20-1	CSARSEEREWYNEQFF	TGCAGTGCTAGATCAGAGGAGCGGGAGTGGTACAATGAGCAGTTCTTC
TRBJ1-2	TRBD1	.	TRBV6-5	CAGSGTGTFGGYTF	TGTGCCGGCAGTGGGACAGGGACGTTTGGTGGCTACACCTTC
TRBJ2-3	.	.	TRBV5-4	CASSLGAPSTDTQYF	TGTGCCAGCAGCTTGGGGGCACCGAGCACAGATACGCAGTATTTT
TRBJ2-5	TRBD2	.	TRBV11-2	CASSLETTGTSGLRKTQYF	TGTGCCAGCAGCTTAGAGACGACCGGGACTAGCGGGCTGAGGAAGACCCAGTACTTC
TRBJ2-3	TRBD2	few	TRBV2	CATSSGASGSTDTQYF	TGTGCCACCAGCAGTGGAGCTAGCGGGAGCACAGATACGCAGTATTTT
TRBJ1-6	.	.	TRBV20-1	CSVGPSYNSPLHF	TGCAGTGTCGGGCCCTCCTATAATTCACCCCTCCACTTT
TRBJ1-2	.	few	TRBV2	CASTEGLDSRNGYTF	TGTGCCAGCACCGAGGGACTGGACAGCCGGAATGGCTACACCTTC
TRBJ2-2	.	few	TRBV11-2	CASSFMYTGTGELFF	TGTGCCAGCAGCTTCATGTATACAGGGACCGGGGAGCTGTTTTTT
TRBJ1-2	.	few	TRBV28	CASSLNAADRYGYTF	TGTGCCAGCAGTTTAAACGCCGCCGACAGATATGGCTACACCTTC
TRBJ2-1	TRBD1	.	TRBV28	CASSGTGTDYNEQFF	TGTGCCAGCAGTGGGACCGGGACAGACTACAATGAGCAGTTCTTC
TRBJ1-5	.	many	TRBV6-5	CASRPRALGQPQHF	TGTGCCAGCAGGCCTCGGGCCCTTGGTCAGCCCCAGCATTTT
TRBJ2-7	.	many	TRBV6-6	CASSTTGGDSSREQYF	TGTGCCAGCAGCACCACAGGGGGGGACTCCTCTCGGGAGCAGTACTTC
TRBJ2-1	TRBD1	.	TRBV3-1	CASSQMGTGGNEQFF	TGTGCCAGCAGCCAAATGGGGACAGGGGGCAATGAGCAGTTCTTC
TRBJ2-3	.	.	TRBV9	CASSGLSTDTQYF	TGTGCCAGCAGCGGCTTAAGCACAGATACGCAGTATTTT
TRBJ2-1	.	.	TRBV6-2/TRBV6-3	CASSYLLGQSEQFF	TGTGCCAGCAGTTACTTACTTGGACAGTCCGAGCAGTTCTTC
TRBJ1-5	TRBD1	few	TRBV12-3/TRBV12-4	CASSFFVGTGQNQPQHF	TGTGCCAGCAGTTTTTTCGTTGGGACAGGCCAAAATCAGCCCCAGCATTTT